A selection of T cell receptor beta chains follows, all from one sample in a study of T cell changes during pregnancy in multiple sclerosis. This table comes from immunoSEQ multiplex PCR, and its TCRdb copy is limited to in-frame clones, with some not included. The table includes 80,000 to 100,000 clones, approximately 93% detected once. The sample consisted of peripheral blood, taken after pregnancy. These receptors came from a female donor with multiple sclerosis, enrolled in a pregnancy study. Both conserved end residues are part of each CDR3. D genes are given only for firm matches. Clone size, where shown, is once, few, many, or a class for clones that have expanded.

CAQPAGSPHWANVLTF TGTGCCCAGCCCGCGGGTAGTCCCCACTGGGCCAACGTCCTGACTTTC TRBV21-1 NA TRBJ2-6 NA
CASSIVSGTGYQPQHF TGTGCCAGTAGTATAGTTTCTGGGACAGGCTATCAGCCCCAGCATTTT TRBV19 NA TRBJ1-5 TRBD1
CASSPGTSSYEQYF TGCGCCAGCAGCCCCGGGACTAGCAGCTACGAGCAGTACTTC TRBV5-1 NA TRBJ2-7 TRBD2
CASSRTSGRAETQYF TGTGCCAGCAGCCGGACTAGCGGGAGAGCAGAGACCCAGTACTTC TRBV7-9 NA TRBJ2-5 TRBD2
CASSQDWPGVYEQYF TGCGCCAGCAGCCAAGATTGGCCAGGGGTCTACGAGCAGTACTTC TRBV4-3 NA TRBJ2-7 NA
CASSLFRMDSLRLDRNQPQHF TGTGCCAGCAGCTTATTTAGGATGGACAGCCTACGCCTAGACCGCAATCAGCCCCAGCATTTT TRBV7-8 NA TRBJ1-5 NA
CASSETAGTGGVAFF TGTGCCAGCAGTGAGACTGCCGGGACAGGGGGCGTAGCTTTCTTT TRBV6-4 NA TRBJ1-1 TRBD1
CASSAYRTQNTEAFF TGTGCCAGCAGCGCCTATCGGACACAGAACACTGAAGCTTTCTTT TRBV7-2 NA TRBJ1-1 NA
CASVLSEQFF TGTGCCAGCGTATTGAGTGAGCAGTTCTTC TRBV2 NA TRBJ2-1 NA
CASSVGPNSLLRGNEQFF TGTGCCAGCAGCGTGGGTCCCAACTCTCTACTCCGGGGAAATGAGCAGTTCTTC TRBV9 NA TRBJ2-1 NA
CASSSLAGGDEQFF TGTGCCAGCAGCTCCCTAGCGGGAGGGGATGAGCAGTTCTTC TRBV7-9 NA TRBJ2-1 TRBD2
CASSLVTGGQETQYF TGTGCCAGCAGCTTAGTCACAGGGGGCCAAGAGACCCAGTACTTC TRBV7-2 NA TRBJ2-5 TRBD1
CASSRGGDTDTQYF TGCGCCAGCAGCCGAGGCGGCGACACAGATACGCAGTATTTT TRBV4-1 NA TRBJ2-3 NA
CASSLEASGAYEQYF TGTGCCAGCAGCTTAGAGGCTAGCGGAGCCTACGAGCAGTACTTC TRBV7-6 NA TRBJ2-7 TRBD2
CASSQIGRLGHYEQYF TGTGCCAGCAGCCAAATTGGGAGACTTGGGCACTACGAGCAGTACTTC TRBV14 NA TRBJ2-7 NA
CASSLRGQNTGELFF TGTGCCAGCAGCTTACGAGGACAGAACACCGGGGAGCTGTTTTTT TRBV11-3 NA TRBJ2-2 NA
CSVAGELDTGELFF TGCAGCGTAGCGGGAGAACTGGACACCGGGGAGCTGTTTTTT TRBV29-1 NA TRBJ2-2 TRBD2
CASSTGFGGGFTQYF TGTGCCAGCAGCACTGGTTTCGGGGGAGGTTTCACGCAGTATTTT TRBV11-3 NA TRBJ2-3 NA
CASSLSDEQYF TGTGCCAGCAGTTTATCAGACGAGCAGTACTTC TRBV7-8 NA TRBJ2-7 NA
CASSLPPGGTNNEQFF TGTGCCAGCAGTTTACCCCCGGGGGGCACGAACAATGAGCAGTTCTTC TRBV28 NA TRBJ2-1 NA
CASSSLLAPTNYEQYF TGTGCCAGCAGCTCGTTACTAGCGCCAACTAACTACGAGCAGTACTTC TRBV11-2 NA TRBJ2-7 TRBD2
CASSEAGTGVNYGYTF TGTGCCAGCAGTGAGGCCGGGACAGGAGTTAACTATGGCTACACCTTC TRBV25-1 NA TRBJ1-2 TRBD1
CASSAQQGTTQYF TGTGCCAGCAGCGCGCAACAGGGTACGACCCAGTACTTC TRBV9 NA TRBJ2-5 NA
CASSSENYEQYF TGTGCCAGCAGCTCCGAGAACTACGAGCAGTACTTC TRBV7-6 NA TRBJ2-7 NA
CASSGRTSSYEQYF TGTGCCAGCAGTGGCCGTACTAGTTCCTACGAGCAGTACTTC TRBV6-1 NA TRBJ2-7 NA
CARSEGVGEQYF TGTGCCCGTAGCGAGGGAGTGGGGGAGCAGTACTTC TRBV27 NA TRBJ2-7 NA
CARRTGGETQYF TGTGCCAGAAGGACGGGGGGGGAGACCCAGTACTTC TRBV5-3 NA TRBJ2-5 TRBD2
CASSLKGQGAGGYTF TGTGCCAGCAGCCTTAAGGGACAGGGGGCTGGTGGCTACACCTTC TRBV2 NA TRBJ1-2 TRBD1
CASSQGTGLGYTF TGTGCCAGCAGCCAAGGGACAGGCCTTGGCTACACCTTC TRBV13 NA TRBJ1-2 TRBD1
CASSVGVAISYEQYF TGTGCCAGCAGCGTAGGAGTCGCGATCTCCTACGAGCAGTACTTC TRBV9 NA TRBJ2-7 NA
CASSGGLYNEQFF TGTGCCAGCAGTGGCGGTCTCTACAATGAGCAGTTCTTC TRBV6-5 NA TRBJ2-1 NA
CASSWVGGNQPQHF TGTGCCAGCAGCTGGGTGGGAGGGAATCAGCCCCAGCATTTT TRBV5-8 NA TRBJ1-5 NA
CASRETQGEAFF TGTGCCAGCAGGGAAACACAGGGTGAAGCTTTCTTT TRBV6-1 NA TRBJ1-1 NA
CASSQDTGGFNNEQFF TGCGCCAGCAGCCAAGATACAGGGGGCTTCAACAATGAGCAGTTCTTC TRBV4-1 NA TRBJ2-1 TRBD1
CASSPGQGSYEQYF TGCGCCAGCAGCCCAGGACAGGGATCCTACGAGCAGTACTTC TRBV4-1 NA TRBJ2-7 TRBD1
CSVGLAGGETQYF TGCAGCGTGGGACTAGCGGGAGGGGAGACCCAGTACTTC TRBV29-1 NA TRBJ2-5 TRBD2
CASSFAVAGKLFF TGTGCCAGCAGCTTTGCGGTGGCCGGAAAACTGTTTTTT TRBV7-9 once TRBJ1-4 NA
CASSSSRDTVYEQYF TGTGCCAGCAGCTCTTCCCGGGACACAGTCTACGAGCAGTACTTC TRBV7-2 NA TRBJ2-7 NA
CASSHQGYEQYF TGCGCCAGCAGCCATCAGGGATACGAGCAGTACTTC TRBV4-1 NA TRBJ2-7 NA
CASRRTGEWAFF TGTGCCAGCAGACGGACAGGGGAATGGGCTTTCTTT TRBV6-5 NA TRBJ1-1 TRBD1
CASSIETQGSVGELFF TGTGCCAGTAGTATAGAAACACAGGGTTCGGTCGGGGAGCTGTTTTTT TRBV19 NA TRBJ2-2 NA
CASSPKSHLNTEAFF TGTGCCAGCAGCCCAAAGTCACACCTGAACACTGAAGCTTTCTTT TRBV21-1 NA TRBJ1-1 NA
CASSLPSGNGYTF TGCGCCAGCAGCCTCCCCTCCGGGAATGGCTACACCTTC TRBV4-1 once TRBJ1-2 NA
CASTRTGVFEQYF TGTGCCAGCACTAGGACAGGAGTATTCGAGCAGTACTTC TRBV25-1 NA TRBJ2-7 TRBD1